A single sample is the source of the 25 T cell receptor beta chains below, sequenced in a study of monozygotic twins with inflammatory bowel disease. TCRdb reprocessed the 5' RACE reads, with one entry per CDR3 protein and no DNA. The listing records some 130,000 distinct CDR3 sequences. Sequenced input: blood. The receptors here all came from a human donor with ulcerative colitis or Crohn's disease, or a healthy co-twin of an affected twin (not recorded which).

The chain joins TRBV5-1 to TRBJ2-2. The CDR3 totals 16 residues. Germline CDR1 SGHRS, CDR2 YFSETQ. CDR3 sequence: CASSPIFQLGTGELFF.

V gene TRBV6-2 or TRBV6-3 combines with J gene TRBJ2-1; TCRdb proposes TRBD1, but this gene call is untestable without DNA. This CDR3 comprises 15 residues. The germline gives CDR1 MNHEY, CDR2 SVGEGT. CDR3: CASSPGDGPRDEQFF.

This chain uses TRBV28 with TRBJ1-6; there is no DNA to check the TCRdb D call of TRBD1. This CDR3 has 14 residues. Looked up from germline, CDR1 is MDHEN and CDR2 is SYDVKM. CDR3 sequence: CASGQSSYNSPLHF.

This sequence joins TRBV20-1 and TRBJ1-1; no DNA is available, so the TRBD1 call from TCRdb remains unchecked. The germline V gene encodes CDR1 DFQATT and CDR2 SNEGSKA (reference sequence). The CDR3 loop spans 15 amino acids. The CDR3 sequence is CSARDRGQGNAEAFF.

This rearrangement joins TRBV11-2 to TRBJ2-2. The length of the CDR3 is 16 residues. Germline assignment: CDR1 SGHAT and CDR2 FQNNGV. CDR3 in amino acids: CASSPQIAANTGELFF.

This rearrangement joins TRBV20-1 to TRBJ2-1; TCRdb returns TRBD2, unconfirmable since there is no DNA. CDR1 and CDR2 from the germline V gene are DFQATT and SNEGSKA (reference sequence). CDR3 size: 13 residues. The CDR3 loop reads CSGETSGPGEQFF.

J is TRBJ2-1 and V is TRBV6-5; the TRBD1 assignment by TCRdb is unverifiable without DNA. The CDR3 loop spans 16 amino acids. Germline V gene lookup returns CDR1 MNHEY and CDR2 SVGAGI. This chain's CDR3 is CASSYMTGGNYNEQFF.

V usage is TRBV7-6 and J usage is TRBJ1-1; TCRdb calls TRBD1, which cannot be checked without DNA. CDR3 length equals 15 residues. CDR1 SGHVS and CDR2 FNYEAQ come from the germline V gene. CDR3 in amino acids: CASSLFQGQNTEAFF. Full variable domain (rest looked up from reference TRBV7-6 and TRBJ1-1): GAGVSQSPRYKVTKRGQDVALRCDPISGHVSLYWYRQALGQGPEFLTYFNYEAQQDKSGLPNDRFSAERPEGSISTLTIQRTEQRDSAMYRCASSLFQGQNTEAFFGQGTRLTVV.

The rearrangement links TRBV6-2 or TRBV6-3 to TRBJ2-2; TCRdb calls TRBD1, which cannot be checked without DNA. In germline, CDR1 is MNHEY, CDR2 SVGEGT. This CDR3 is 14 amino acids long. The CDR3 sequence is CASSGQGATGELFF.

The V gene is TRBV6-1, the J gene TRBJ1-5; TCRdb gives TRBD1 as the D gene, but with no DNA this cannot be confirmed. In germline, CDR1 is MNHNS, CDR2 SASEGT. CDR3 length: 12 amino acids. CDR3 region: CAIRGQNQPQHF.

This chain links TRBV5-1 with TRBJ2-6; the D call of TRBD2 rests on TCRdb alone, since no DNA is present to check it. The CDR3 covers 18 residues. CDR1 and CDR2 (germline): SGHRS, YFSETQ. Here the CDR3 reads CASSLRLAGATGANVLTF.

The gene calls are TRBV7-3 and TRBJ1-1; TCRdb's D call, TRBD1, is unchecked because there is no DNA. The CDR3 is 14 amino acids. Germline V gene lookup returns CDR1 SGHTA and CDR2 FQGTGA. CDR3 region: CASSLSPGDTEAFF.

The V call is TRBV7-9, the J call TRBJ2-7; the D gene TCRdb calls, TRBD1, cannot be checked with no DNA. This CDR3 comprises 14 residues. Germline V gene data show CDR1 as SEHNR and CDR2 as FQNEAQ (reference sequence). The CDR3: CASSAQDWGYEQYF.

The V and J genes are TRBV12-3 or TRBV12-4 and TRBJ2-7. The CDR3 extends over 12 amino acids. CDR3 sequence reads: CASSFAVNEQYF.

The chain joins TRBV6-1 to TRBJ1-1; TCRdb returns TRBD1, unconfirmable since there is no DNA. CDR1 and CDR2 (germline): MNHNS, SASEGT. The CDR3 sequence is 15 residues long. This chain's CDR3 is CASSGPGQQNTEAFF.

The chain joins TRBV28 to TRBJ2-2; TCRdb's assignment of TRBD2 cannot be checked, as there is no DNA. CDR1 and CDR2 from the germline V gene are MDHEN and SYDVKM. CDR3 size: 17 residues. The chain's CDR3 is CASSFPRTSGRAGELFF.

CDR3 region: CAIRGAGVDEQYF. The rearrangement links TRBV10-3 to TRBJ2-7; the D call of TRBD1 rests on TCRdb alone, since no DNA is present to check it. Germline CDR1 is ENHRY and CDR2 is SYGVKD. This CDR3 is 13 amino acids long.

This chain uses TRBV14 with TRBJ2-7; TCRdb outputs TRBD2, but without DNA this stays unchecked. CDR1 SGHDN and CDR2 FVKESK come from the germline V gene. This CDR3 comprises 12 residues. CDR3 loop: CASSQSRAKQYF. Full variable domain (remainder filled in from reference TRBV14 and TRBJ2-7): EAGVTQFPSHSVIEKGQTVTLRCDPISGHDNLYWYRRVMGKEIKFLLHFVKESKQDESGMPNNRFLAERTGGTYSTLKVQPAELEDSGVYFCASSQSRAKQYFGPGTRLTVT.

This sequence joins TRBV6-5 and TRBJ2-1; TCRdb gives TRBD2 as the D gene, but with no DNA this cannot be confirmed. The CDR3 consists of 12 residues. Germline V lookup: CDR1 MNHEY, CDR2 SVGAGI. The CDR3 sequence is CASSGTSREQFF.

The rearrangement joins TRBV2 to TRBJ2-2. The CDR3 is made up of 14 amino acids. From germline, CDR1 is SNHLY and CDR2 FYNNEI. The CDR3 spells CASSEAVRTGELFF.

This rearrangement joins TRBV4-2 to TRBJ2-3. This CDR3 comprises 12 residues. From germline, CDR1 is LGHNA and CDR2 YNFKEQ. CDR3 amino acids: CASSRPTDTQYF.

The rearrangement links TRBV7-8 to TRBJ1-5; the TCRdb D gene call, TRBD1, has no DNA to confirm it. This CDR3 spans 15 amino acids. Germline lookup yields CDR1 SGHVS and CDR2 FQNEAQ. The CDR3 reads CASSRADRADQPQHF. Drawing the rest from reference TRBV7-8 and TRBJ1-5, the complete variable domain is GAGVSQSPRYKVAKRGQDVALRCDPISGHVSLFWYQQALGQGPEFLTYFQNEAQLDKSGLPSDRFFAERPEGSVSTLKIQRTQQEDSAVYLCASSRADRADQPQHFGDGTRLSIL.

This chain uses TRBV5-1 with TRBJ2-7. Germline CDR1 and CDR2: SGHRS and YFSETQ. The CDR3 has 15 residues. This CDR3 is CASSLSAGSSYEQYF.

Here the CDR3 reads CSASPLAGGSHEQYF. This chain uses TRBV20-1 with TRBJ2-7; the D call of TRBD2 rests on TCRdb alone, since no DNA is present to check it. The CDR3 sequence is 15 residues long. Germline-derived CDR1 and CDR2 are DFQATT and SNEGSKA (reference sequence).

The V call is TRBV10-3, the J call TRBJ2-2; TCRdb gives TRBD1 as the D gene, but with no DNA this cannot be confirmed. The V gene's germline CDR1 is ENHRY and CDR2 SYGVKD. The CDR3 runs to 14 residues. The CDR3 reads CAISERGNTGELFF.